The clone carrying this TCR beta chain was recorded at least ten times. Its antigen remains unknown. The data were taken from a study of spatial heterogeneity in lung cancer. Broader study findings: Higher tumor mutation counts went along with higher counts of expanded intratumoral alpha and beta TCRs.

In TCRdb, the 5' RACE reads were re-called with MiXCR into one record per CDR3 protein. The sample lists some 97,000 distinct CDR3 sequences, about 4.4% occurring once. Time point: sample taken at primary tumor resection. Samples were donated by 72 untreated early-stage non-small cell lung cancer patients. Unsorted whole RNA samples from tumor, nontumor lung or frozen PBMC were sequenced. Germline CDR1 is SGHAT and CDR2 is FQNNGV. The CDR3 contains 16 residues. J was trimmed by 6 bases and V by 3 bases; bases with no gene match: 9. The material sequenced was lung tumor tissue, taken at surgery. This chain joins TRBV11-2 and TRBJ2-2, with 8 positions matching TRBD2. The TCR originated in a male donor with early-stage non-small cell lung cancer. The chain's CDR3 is CASSFRGLVRAGELFF. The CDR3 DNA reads TGTGCCAGCAGCTTCAGGGGACTAGTCCGGGCCGGGGAGCTGTTTTTT.